This T cell receptor (beta chain) was retrieved from a study of cytomegalovirus exposure and HLA in healthy donors. Study results and limitations: Some V segments, TRBV6-2 and TRBV6-3 among them, were indistinguishable and were therefore excluded. In presence/absence analyses, roughly uniform sequencing depth across donors was assumed. Later on, an analysis showed TCR association rates differing by HLA locus, with DRB1 the most and HLA-C the fewest. Accounts indicate the classifier identified cytomegalovirus status with strong specificity and sensitivity.

CDR1 is SEHNR, CDR2 FQNEAQ, per germline (reference sequence). The CDR3 extends over 17 amino acids. V was pared by 7 bases and J by 9 bases, with 28 bases between. Worth noting for this clone: Antigen unknown.

The PCR was carried out with 60 Vbeta primers and 13 Jbeta primers. TCRdb's table, derived via immunoSEQ multiplex PCR, lists solely in-frame clones and lacks some. This sample carries approximately 290,000 clones, 75% to 90% of them seen once, and the ten largest clones take about 0.3%. Sequenced: PBMCs. The TCR originated in a girl aged 2-10 years in good health and CMV-seronegative. The V call is TRBV7-9, the J call TRBJ2-1; perhaps TRBD2 as D (7 bases). The CDR3 DNA reads TGTGCCAGCACGACGCTGGGGGGGGCTAGCATCTTTGGTGAGCAGTTCTTC. It encodes CASTTLGGASIFGEQFF. Using reference TRBV7-9 and TRBJ2-1 for the parts outside the CDR3, the full variable domain is DTGVSQNPRHKITKRGQNVTFRCDPISEHNRLYWYRQTLGQGPEFLTYFQNEAQLEKSRLLSDRFSAERPKGSFSTLEIQRTEQGDSAMYLCASTTLGGASIFGEQFFGPGTRLTVL.